This T cell receptor beta chain appears in the sequencing data of a study of shared clonotypes between healthy human individuals. Findings and limits, study-wide: In this cohort, only blood was sampled, and tissue repertoires likely differ. Naive subsets generally had larger estimated richness than memory subsets.

Germline values: CDR1 SGHRS, CDR2 YFSETQ. Trimming removed 3 bases from V and 0 bases from J, with 10 bases in between. The CDR3 contains 15 residues. A note on this clone: Its cognate antigen is unknown. Other DNA sequences from this sample encode an identical CDR3 as well.

Sequenced by immunoSEQ multiplex PCR; TCRdb stores in-frame clones only, minus some. The sample yields 90,000 to 120,000 clones, 55% to 70% seen once. The material sequenced was memory CD8+ T cells sorted from blood. The subset is: CD45RO+ cells pooled with CCR7-negative TemRA cells. This sequence joins TRBV5-1 and TRBJ2-1; a weak D match, TRBD1 (6 bases). The sequence came from a woman aged 25 to 39 in good health. The CDR3 DNA reads TGCGCCAGCAGCTCGGACAGCTCCTCCTACAATGAGCAGTTCTTC. Protein sequence: CASSSDSSSYNEQFF.